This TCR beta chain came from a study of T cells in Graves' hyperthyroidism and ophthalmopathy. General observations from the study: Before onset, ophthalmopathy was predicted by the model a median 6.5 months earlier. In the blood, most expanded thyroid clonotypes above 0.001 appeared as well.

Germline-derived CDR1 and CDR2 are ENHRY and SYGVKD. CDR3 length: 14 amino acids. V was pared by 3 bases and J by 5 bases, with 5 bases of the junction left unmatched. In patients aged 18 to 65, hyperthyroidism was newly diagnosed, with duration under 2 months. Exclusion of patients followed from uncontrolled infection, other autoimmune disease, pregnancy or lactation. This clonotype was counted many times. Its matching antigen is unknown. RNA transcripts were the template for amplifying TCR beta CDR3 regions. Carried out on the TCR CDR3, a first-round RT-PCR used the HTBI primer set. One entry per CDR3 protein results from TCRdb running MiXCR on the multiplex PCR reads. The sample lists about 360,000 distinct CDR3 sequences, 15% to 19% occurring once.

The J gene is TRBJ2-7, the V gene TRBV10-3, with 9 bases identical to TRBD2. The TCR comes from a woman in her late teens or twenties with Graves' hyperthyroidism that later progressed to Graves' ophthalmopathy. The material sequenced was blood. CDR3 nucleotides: TGTGCCATCAGTGATCAACTAGCGGGCCACGAGCAGTACTTC. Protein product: CAISDQLAGHEQYF.